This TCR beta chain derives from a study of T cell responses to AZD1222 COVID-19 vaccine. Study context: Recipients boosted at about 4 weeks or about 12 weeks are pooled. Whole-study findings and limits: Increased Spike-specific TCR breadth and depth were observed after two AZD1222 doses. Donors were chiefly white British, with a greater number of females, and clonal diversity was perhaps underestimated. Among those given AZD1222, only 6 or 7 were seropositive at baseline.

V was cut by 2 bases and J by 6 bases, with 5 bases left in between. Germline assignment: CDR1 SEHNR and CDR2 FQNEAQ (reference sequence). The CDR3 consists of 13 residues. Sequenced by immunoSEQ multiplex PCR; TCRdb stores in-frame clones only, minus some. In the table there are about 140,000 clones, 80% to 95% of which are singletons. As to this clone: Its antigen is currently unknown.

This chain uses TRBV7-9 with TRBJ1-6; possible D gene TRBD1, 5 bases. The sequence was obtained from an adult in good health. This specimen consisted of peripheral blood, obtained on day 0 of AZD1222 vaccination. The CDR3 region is CASSLQGNSPLHF. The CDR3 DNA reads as TGTGCCAGCAGCTTACAGGGTAATTCACCCCTCCACTTT.